These 13 T cell receptor beta chains share one sample of origin, sequenced in a study of T-cell reconstitution after alpha-beta-depleted transplantation in children. Unique molecular identifiers were incorporated during preparation of the TCRbeta library. TCRdb fed the PCR reads into MiXCR, producing one record per CDR3 protein. The sample shows around 100,000 distinct CDR3 sequences, roughly 7.2% of them seen only once. The sample consisted of PBMCs, taken before TCRalphabeta/CD19-depleted stem cell transplant. The receptors originated from a boy younger than 10 with acute lymphoblastic leukemia, due to receive a stem cell transplant.

The V and J genes are TRBV2 and TRBJ2-3, with 14 bases matching TRBD2. Germline loops: CDR1 SNHLY, CDR2 FYNNEI. The CDR3 is made up of 16 amino acids. With V trimmed by 2 bases and J by 5 bases, 3 bases remained unmatched. The CDR3 coding sequence is TGTGCCAGCAGTGAATGGGGACTAGCGGGGGAAGATACGCAGTATTTT. Amino acids: CASSEWGLAGEDTQYF.

Many counts were recorded for this clonotype. The V call is TRBV7-2, the J call TRBJ2-7; 8 nucleotides line up with TRBD2. The V gene end was trimmed by 5 bases and the J gene end by 0 bases; junction bases not matched to a gene: 3. This CDR3 contains 14 residues. The germline V gene encodes CDR1 SGHTA and CDR2 FQGNSA. The CDR3 region has the DNA TGTGCCAGCAGCCCGGGGGGGAGCTCCTACGAGCAGTACTTC. It is translated as CASSPGGSSYEQYF. The full variable domain, completed using reference TRBV7-2 and TRBJ2-7, is GAGVSQSPSNKVTEKGKDVELRCDPISGHTALYWYRQSLGQGLEFLIYFQGNSAPDKSGLPSDRFSAERTGGSVSTLTIQRTQQEDSAVYLCASSPGGSSYEQYFGPGTRLTVT.

The gene calls are TRBV18 and TRBJ1-5; TRBD1 might be the D (5 bases). CDR1 is KGHSH and CDR2 is LQKENI in the germline V gene. This CDR3 comprises 15 residues. Trimming removed 6 bases from V and 7 bases from J, with 19 bases in between. The CDR3 bases are TGTGCCAGCTCTCCATTACAGACAGTCCGACAGCCCCAGCATTTT. It is translated as CASSPLQTVRQPQHF.

This clonotype was counted at least ten times. V usage is TRBV27 and J usage is TRBJ1-5; D gene ambiguous. Germline V gene data show CDR1 as MNHEY and CDR2 as SMNVEV (reference sequence). This CDR3 spans 13 amino acids. The V and J ends lost 5 bases and 0 bases respectively, with 5 bases between them. The CDR3 loop reads CASSPVSNQPQHF. As DNA, the CDR3 is TGTGCCAGCAGTCCTGTTAGCAATCAGCCCCAGCATTTT.

The chain carries TRBV28 and TRBJ2-1; a possible D gene is TRBD2 (7 bases). V was cut by 6 bases and J by 7 bases, with 13 bases left in between. Germline V gives CDR1 MDHEN, CDR2 SYDVKM. The CDR3 sequence is 13 residues long. In DNA form, the CDR3 reads TGTGCCAGCAGCATGGGGGGGCGTAATGAGCAGTTCTTC. This codes for CASSMGGRNEQFF.

This rearrangement joins TRBV7-9 to TRBJ2-1; no definite D call. The CDR3 totals 11 residues. The V and J ends lost 7 bases and 6 bases respectively, with 7 bases between them. Germline V gene sequence: CDR1 SEHNR, CDR2 FQNEAQ (reference sequence). This CDR3 is CASTPSNEQFF. The CDR3 DNA is TGTGCCAGCACCCCAAGCAATGAGCAGTTCTTC.

There are many counts of this clonotype. The V and J genes are TRBV6-1 and TRBJ1-6; no definite D call. From germline, CDR1 is MNHNS and CDR2 SASEGT. The CDR3 has 15 residues. Trimming left V 7 bases short and J 7 bases short, with 17 bases between. The CDR3: CASNRVGFENSPLHF. The CDR3 DNA sequence: TGTGCCAGCAATCGGGTGGGGTTTGAGAATTCACCCCTCCACTTT.

Many counts were recorded for this clonotype. The chain recombines TRBV20-1 with TRBJ2-1; TRBD1 matches at 9 bases. CDR3 length equals 16 residues. The V gene's germline CDR1 is DFQATT and CDR2 SNEGSKA (reference sequence). Trimming cost V 1 base and J 7 bases; bases outside gene matches: 11. The CDR3 DNA is TGCAGTGCTAGAGCCGCCCAGGGACAGGGAGTAAATGAGCAGTTCTTC. Its protein is CSARAAQGQGVNEQFF.

This clonotype was seen a handful of times. This chain connects TRBV11-2 to TRBJ2-4; the match to TRBD1 covers 9 bases. V was clipped by 6 bases and J by 0 bases; unmatched bases: 15. The CDR3 extends over 19 amino acids. CDR1 is SGHAT, CDR2 FQNNGV, per germline. CDR3 residues: CASSLQGAKLSLAKNIQYF. As DNA, the CDR3 is TGTGCCAGCAGTCTACAGGGGGCGAAATTAAGTTTAGCCAAAAACATTCAGTACTTC.

With regard to this clonotype: A much larger clone is a single base away; this may be a read error. The J gene is TRBJ2-7, the V gene TRBV9; 7 nucleotides align to TRBD1. The CDR3 is made up of 15 amino acids. Germline V gene lookup returns CDR1 SGDLS and CDR2 YYNGEE. Unmatched junction bases numbered 11, after V lost 3 bases and J lost 5 bases. This CDR3 is CASSGDVTGVNEQYF. The CDR3 coding sequence is TGTGCCAGCAGCGGAGATGTAACAGGGGTGAACGAGCAGTACTTC.

V gene TRBV6-4 combines with J gene TRBJ2-7, with TRBD2 matching over 11 bases. J lost 0 bases, V lost 4 bases, and 2 bases had no gene match. Germline V gene sequence: CDR1 MRHNA, CDR2 SNTAGT. The CDR3 has 15 residues. CDR3: CASSASGGSSYEQYF. The CDR3 DNA follows: TGTGCCAGCAGTGCTAGCGGGGGGAGCTCCTACGAGCAGTACTTC.

J is TRBJ1-1 and V is TRBV7-9; 7 nucleotides align to TRBD1. Germline V gives CDR1 SEHNR, CDR2 FQNEAQ (reference sequence). CDR3 length: 13 residues. Trimming at V came to 3 bases and at J to 4 bases, leaving 2 bases not matched to a gene. The CDR3 DNA follows: TGTGCCAGCAGCTTGGACAGGTCCACTGAAGCTTTCTTT. It yields the protein CASSLDRSTEAFF.

The chain combines TRBV2 with TRBJ1-2; D is unclear. Trimming shortened V by 4 bases and J by 13 bases, and 10 bases separated the two germline ends. The CDR3 is made up of 10 amino acids. Germline CDR1 and CDR2: SNHLY and FYNNEI. The CDR3 DNA reads as TGTGCCAGCAGTGCCGGGGTCGTCACCTTC. This encodes CASSAGVVTF.